This TCR beta chain was captured in a study of T cell repertoires in cytomegalovirus infection. This clonotype showed up just a few times. Its antigen is still unknown. TCRdb itself ran the reads through MiXCR, one entry per CDR3 protein. This table has 450,000 to 550,000 distinct CDR3 sequences, under 45% appearing once. The CDR3 length is 17 residues. V was shortened by 2 bases and J by 0 bases, with 13 bases between the two germline ends. Germline assignment: CDR1 SGHVS and CDR2 FNYEAQ. Here the sequenced sample was cultured PBMCs, taken from culture after CMV antigen stimulation. The rearrangement uses TRBV7-6 and TRBJ2-2; D call uncertain. The sequence derives from a human donor in good health (CMV status not recorded). Some clones in this sample may be carry-over from other donors' samples. CDR3 loop: CASSLPTPFANTGELFF. The DNA for the CDR3 is TGTGCCAGCAGCTTACCCACTCCGTTCGCGAACACCGGGGAGCTGTTTTTT.